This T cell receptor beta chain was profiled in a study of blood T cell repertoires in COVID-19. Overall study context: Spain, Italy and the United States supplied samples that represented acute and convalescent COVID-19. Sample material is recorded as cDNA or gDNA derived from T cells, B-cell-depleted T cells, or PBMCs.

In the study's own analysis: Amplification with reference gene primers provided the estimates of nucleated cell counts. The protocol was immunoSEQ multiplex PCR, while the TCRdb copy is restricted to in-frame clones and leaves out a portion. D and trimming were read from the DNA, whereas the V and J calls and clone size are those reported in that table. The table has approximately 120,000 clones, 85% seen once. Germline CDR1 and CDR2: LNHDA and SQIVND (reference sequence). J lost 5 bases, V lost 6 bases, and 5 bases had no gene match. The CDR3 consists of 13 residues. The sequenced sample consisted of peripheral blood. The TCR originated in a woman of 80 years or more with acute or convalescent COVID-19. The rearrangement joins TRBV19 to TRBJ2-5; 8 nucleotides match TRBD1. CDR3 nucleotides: TGTGCCAGTAGAGACAGGGGCGCGGAGACCCAGTACTTC. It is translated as CASRDRGAETQYF.